This TCR beta chain was sequenced for a study of control samples from healthy donors and cancer patients. This table comes from immunoSEQ multiplex PCR, and its TCRdb copy is limited to in-frame clones, with some not included. The data show about 48,000 clones, over 90% seen once. This CDR3 is built from 12 residues. Germline assignment: CDR1 MDHEN and CDR2 SYDVKM. V was trimmed by 6 bases and J by 4 bases, leaving 9 bases between them. The source is a woman aged 45-65 years with head and neck cancer. The chain joins TRBV28 to TRBJ1-1, with TRBD1 as a possible D gene (5 bases). The source material was PBMCs. CDR3 protein: CASSRVRTEAFF. CDR3 nucleotide sequence: TGTGCCAGCAGCAGGGTGCGCACTGAAGCTTTCTTT.